This passage covers 32 T cell receptor beta chains from one sample sequenced in a study of brain T cells in children with intractable seizures. Sequencing used immunoSEQ multiplex PCR; TCRdb keeps in-frame clones, though not all of them. The table records just under 65,000 clones, roughly 95% of them present only once. The sequences come from peripheral blood, collected at surgery. Receptor source: a boy in the first two years of life with focal cortical dysplasia and intractable seizures.

V usage is TRBV18 and J usage is TRBJ1-4; TRBD1 aligns across 12 bases. The CDR3 is 17 amino acids. V lost 6 bases, J lost 8 bases, and 13 bases stayed unmatched. From germline, CDR1 is KGHSH and CDR2 LQKENI. Written as DNA, the CDR3 is TGTGCCAGCTCGCCGGGACAGGGGGCAATATGGGAAGAAAAACTGTTTTTT. Amino acids: CASSPGQGAIWEEKLFF.

This sequence joins TRBV7-9 and TRBJ2-2; D not resolved. This CDR3 spans 13 amino acids. CDR1 SEHNR and CDR2 FQNEAQ come from the germline V gene (reference sequence). Trimming pared 3 bases from V and 6 bases from J, leaving 8 bases between. The DNA of the CDR3 is TGTGCCAGCAGCTTCACTGGCCCCGGGGAGCTGTTTTTT. The encoded protein is CASSFTGPGELFF.

The V and J genes are TRBV4-1 and TRBJ2-5, with a possible D match to TRBD2 (6 bases). The V end lost 5 bases, the J end lost 2 bases, and 12 bases lay between the germline ends. CDR1 and CDR2 (germline): MGHRA, YSYEKL. The CDR3 has 14 residues. The CDR3 is CASSERDWQETQYF. For the CDR3, the DNA is TGCGCCAGCAGCGAAAGGGACTGGCAAGAGACCCAGTACTTC.

The CDR3 bases are TGTGCCAGCAGCCAAGTTAACAGGGCCCTAGCCTTCCATTCACCCCTCCACTTT. Its protein is CASSQVNRALAFHSPLHF. J is TRBJ1-6 and V is TRBV3-1 (or the pseudogene TRBV3-2), with TRBD1 as a possible D gene (6 bases). Between the trimmed V and J ends, which lost 1 base and 8 bases, there was a span of 21 bases. This CDR3 is 18 amino acids long. Germline values: CDR1 LGHDT, CDR2 YNNKEL (reference sequence).

The chain has TRBV5-4 and TRBJ1-6; 11 nucleotides line up with TRBD1. With V trimmed by 0 bases and J by 7 bases, 0 bases remained unmatched. Germline V gene lookup returns CDR1 SGHNT and CDR2 YYREEE (reference sequence). This CDR3 has 15 residues. CDR3 nucleotides: TGTGCCAGCAGCTTGGGGACAGGGGGCAATTCACCCCTCCACTTT. Its translation is CASSLGTGGNSPLHF.

J is TRBJ2-3 and V is TRBV15; no reliable D call. The CDR3 loop spans 13 amino acids. Germline loops: CDR1 LNHNV, CDR2 YYDKDF (reference sequence). V lost 10 bases to trimming and J lost 6 bases, with 17 bases between them. The CDR3 nucleotides read TGTGCCATCCCGGGCCTAACACGGGATACGCAGTATTTT. Its protein is CAIPGLTRDTQYF.

The chain joins TRBV7-2 to TRBJ2-7; D might be TRBD1 (6 bases). The V gene's germline CDR1 is SGHTA and CDR2 FQGNSA. Trimming cost V 5 bases and J 2 bases, with 13 bases left between them. This CDR3 has 14 residues. The CDR3 loop reads CASSDRGQPYEQYF. Written as DNA, the CDR3 is TGTGCCAGCAGCGACCGAGGACAGCCCTACGAGCAGTACTTC.

The CDR3 reads CASSLGGPIKNIQYF. CDR3 in DNA: TGTGCCAGCAGCTTAGGGGGACCAATCAAAAACATTCAGTACTTC. This chain connects TRBV7-8 to TRBJ2-4; D could derive from TRBD1 or TRBD2 (5 bases each). The CDR3 has 15 residues. Germline CDR1 reads SGHVS; CDR2 reads FQNEAQ. Trimming took 1 base from V and 3 from J, leaving 10 bases between them.

The gene calls are TRBV7-8 and TRBJ1-1; D gene uncertain. Trimming took 1 base from V and 1 from J, leaving 4 bases between them. The CDR3 has 13 residues. CDR1 SGHVS and CDR2 FQNEAQ come from the germline V gene. CDR3 sequence: CASSLGTNTEAFF. CDR3 bases: TGTGCCAGCAGCTTAGGAACGAACACTGAAGCTTTCTTT.

This chain connects TRBV4-2 to TRBJ1-6, with 9 bases that match TRBD1. CDR3 length: 14 amino acids. The V segment lost 1 base and the J segment 8 bases; nucleotides outside the gene matches: 0. Germline CDR1 LGHNA, CDR2 YNFKEQ. In DNA, the CDR3 is TGTGCCAGCAGCCAAGGGACAGGGGATTCACCCCTCCACTTT. It specifies CASSQGTGDSPLHF.

The V gene is TRBV15, the J gene TRBJ1-2; unclear D gene. The CDR3 sequence is 16 residues long. The germline V and J ends were trimmed by 0 bases and 0 bases, with 11 bases remaining between them. CDR1 and CDR2 (germline): LNHNV, YYDKDF (reference sequence). The DNA of the CDR3 is TGTGCCACCAGCAGAGAGGCGAGCACCTCTAACTATGGCTACACCTTC. It translates to CATSREASTSNYGYTF.

The rearrangement links TRBV5-1 to TRBJ2-3; TRBD2 agrees at 13 bases. The germline V gene encodes CDR1 SGHRS and CDR2 YFSETQ. Unmatched junction bases numbered 7, after V lost 3 bases and J lost 0 bases. The CDR3 covers 18 residues. This CDR3 is CASSSTSGGAVSTDTQYF. The CDR3 DNA reads TGCGCCAGCAGCTCTACTAGCGGGGGGGCCGTTAGCACAGATACGCAGTATTTT. Variable domain in full (rest from reference TRBV5-1 and TRBJ2-3): KAGVTQTPRYLIKTRGQQVTLSCSPISGHRSVSWYQQTPGQGLQFLFEYFSETQRNKGNFPGRFSGRQFSNSRSEMNVSTLELGDSALYLCASSSTSGGAVSTDTQYFGPGTRLTVL.

Only one count was recorded for this clone. The chain carries TRBV13 and TRBJ2-3, with TRBD2 matching over 12 bases. This CDR3 region has 16 residues. Looked up from germline, CDR1 is PRHDT and CDR2 is FYEKMQ (reference sequence). The V gene end was trimmed by 5 bases and the J gene end by 7 bases; junction bases not matched to a gene: 10. This CDR3 reads CASSPPLAGGEYTQYF. CDR3 in DNA: TGTGCCAGCAGCCCTCCACTAGCGGGGGGCGAATATACGCAGTATTTT.

The chain uses TRBV10-3 and TRBJ1-1, with D possibly being TRBD1 (6 bases). The length of the CDR3 is 13 residues. Germline V CDR1 and CDR2: ENHRY, SYGVKD. Trimming took off 11 bases at V and 2 bases at J, with 15 bases between the two ends. The CDR3 spells CAVSGVPNTEAFF. The CDR3 DNA sequence: TGTGCCGTATCAGGGGTCCCCAACACTGAAGCTTTCTTT.

The V call is TRBV6-5, the J call TRBJ2-7; D is unresolved. With 6 bases removed from V and 1 base from J, the gap between germline ends came to 4 bases. Looked up from germline, CDR1 is MNHEY and CDR2 is SVGAGI. The CDR3 length is 11 residues. The CDR3 spells CASRLSYEQYF. CDR3 nucleotides: TGTGCCAGCAGACTTTCCTACGAGCAGTACTTC.

This clone has just one count. The chain carries TRBV28 and TRBJ2-7; possible D gene TRBD1, 5 bases. The V and J ends lost 0 bases and 0 bases respectively, with 6 bases between them. This CDR3 is built from 14 residues. CDR1 MDHEN and CDR2 SYDVKM come from the germline V gene. CDR3 coding DNA: TGTGCCAGCAGTTTATGGCAGGGCTCCTACGAGCAGTACTTC. It codes for CASSLWQGSYEQYF. The whole variable domain, remainder taken from reference TRBV28 and TRBJ2-7, is DVKVTQSSRYLVKRTGEKVFLECVQDMDHENMFWYRQDPGLGLRLIYFSYDVKMKEKGDIPEGYSVSREKKERFSLILESASTNQTSMYLCASSLWQGSYEQYFGPGTRLTVT.

The J gene is TRBJ2-7, the V gene TRBV6-5; 8 bases are a match to TRBD1. This CDR3 is 14 amino acids long. CDR1 and CDR2 from the germline V gene are MNHEY and SVGAGI. The junction had 9 bases not matched to a gene; V was cut back by 6 bases and J by 5 bases. The DNA for the CDR3 is TGTGCCAGCAGCAGGGACAGGAAGCGGGACGAGCAGTACTTC. As protein: CASSRDRKRDEQYF.

The chain couples TRBV19 to TRBJ1-1, with 8 bases matching TRBD1. Per germline, CDR1 LNHDA and CDR2 SQIVND (reference sequence). This CDR3 comprises 14 residues. V was pared by 6 bases and J by 6 bases, with 9 bases of the junction left unmatched. The CDR3 DNA is TGTGCCAGTAGGGGGGTCGGACAGGGCGCTGAAGCTTTCTTT. Protein: CASRGVGQGAEAFF.

The chain combines TRBV20-1 with TRBJ1-5; D gene ambiguous. CDR3 length: 14 amino acids. The germline gives CDR1 DFQATT, CDR2 SNEGSKA (reference sequence). With 3 bases removed from V and 4 bases from J, the gap between germline ends came to 13 bases. The CDR3 reads CSASEAFRNQPQHF. In nucleotides, the CDR3 is TGCAGTGCTAGTGAGGCTTTCCGAAATCAGCCCCAGCATTTT.

The J gene is TRBJ2-6, the V gene TRBV5-4, with a possible D match to TRBD2 (5 bases). CDR1 is SGHNT and CDR2 is YYREEE in the germline V gene (reference sequence). V was cut by 4 bases and J by 2 bases, with 13 bases left in between. The CDR3 consists of 16 residues. The CDR3 DNA follows: TGTGCCAGCAGCCTGGTCGGGGTCGCTGGGGCCAACGTCCTGACTTTC. Amino acid sequence: CASSLVGVAGANVLTF.

CDR3: CASSARQGQPTGELFF. In DNA, the CDR3 is TGTGCCAGCAGTGCCAGACAGGGACAACCGACCGGGGAGCTGTTTTTT. The gene calls are TRBV27 and TRBJ2-2; 7 positions agree with TRBD1. V gave up 5 bases and J gave up 5 bases; unmatched junction bases: 11. The CDR3 has 16 residues. The germline V gene encodes CDR1 MNHEY and CDR2 SMNVEV (reference sequence).

V is TRBV28 and J is TRBJ1-4, with 11 bases fitting TRBD1. With V trimmed by 5 bases and J by 8 bases, 7 bases remained unmatched. Germline loops: CDR1 MDHEN, CDR2 SYDVKM. This CDR3 is 15 amino acids long. CDR3 protein: CASSPTGTGGEKLFF. The DNA of the CDR3 is TGTGCCAGCAGTCCCACCGGGACAGGGGGAGAAAAACTGTTTTTT.

The CDR3 DNA sequence: TGTGCCAGCAGCTTTCAGGGAATGAACACTGAAGCTTTCTTT. Encoded protein: CASSFQGMNTEAFF. This chain links TRBV7-9 with TRBJ1-1, with D possibly matching TRBD1 (5 bases). Germline V gives CDR1 SEHNR, CDR2 FQNEAQ (reference sequence). This CDR3 is built from 14 residues. Trimming removed 3 bases at V and 0 bases at J, with 8 bases between.

The chain links TRBV5-5 to TRBJ2-7; D ambiguous. Germline V gene lookup returns CDR1 SGHKS and CDR2 YYEKEE (reference sequence). The germline V and J ends were trimmed by 4 bases and 9 bases, with 14 bases remaining between them. The CDR3 spans 12 residues. The CDR3, as DNA: TGTGCCAGCAGCCCTCCCCCGGGTCCGCAGTACTTC. This gives the protein CASSPPPGPQYF.

The genes are TRBV7-3 and TRBJ2-1; D may match TRBD1 or TRBD2 (5 bases each). This CDR3 is built from 17 residues. Germline CDR1 is SGHTA and CDR2 is FQGTGA. Deletions cut 5 bases from V and 6 bases from J, with 23 bases between. The CDR3 here is CASSPHKRGVQGNEQFF. DNA for the CDR3: TGTGCCAGCAGCCCGCACAAACGGGGAGTGCAGGGCAATGAGCAGTTCTTC.

The chain is built from TRBV4-1 and TRBJ2-3; 15 bases map to TRBD2. V was pared by 4 bases and J by 2 bases, with 1 base of the junction left unmatched. The length of the CDR3 is 16 residues. Germline assignment: CDR1 MGHRA and CDR2 YSYEKL. The CDR3 sequence: CASSRTSGGATDTQYF. In DNA form, the CDR3 reads TGCGCCAGCAGCCGGACTAGCGGGGGGGCCACAGATACGCAGTATTTT.

This clone has a handful of counts. The chain is built from TRBV7-8 and TRBJ1-1; D unresolved. CDR1 and CDR2 (germline): SGHVS, FQNEAQ. This CDR3 comprises 15 residues. Trimming removed 5 bases at V and 7 bases at J, with 20 bases between. CDR3 nucleotides: TGTGCCAGCAGCCTCGATTTGATATATGGGAGTGAAGCTTTCTTT. This encodes CASSLDLIYGSEAFF.

The gene calls are TRBV2 and TRBJ2-3; D is ambiguous. The germline V gene encodes CDR1 SNHLY and CDR2 FYNNEI. V lost 4 bases, J lost 1 base, and 9 bases lay in between. The CDR3 spans 14 residues. The CDR3 nucleotides read TGTGCCAGCAGTGGCAACCGAGGCACAGATACGCAGTATTTT. Translation gives CASSGNRGTDTQYF.

The rearrangement links TRBV4-1 to TRBJ2-7, with 11 nucleotides matching TRBD2. This CDR3 spans 16 amino acids. The germline gives CDR1 MGHRA, CDR2 YSYEKL. With 0 bases clipped from V and 3 bases from J, the junction kept 4 bases outside the gene matches. The DNA of the CDR3 is TGCGCCAGCAGCCAAGAAACACTAGCGGGAGACTACGAGCAGTACTTC. Translated, it gives CASSQETLAGDYEQYF.

The CDR3 reads CASSGTSGGVQETQYF. The CDR3 DNA sequence: TGTGCCAGCAGCGGAACTAGCGGGGGGGTCCAAGAGACCCAGTACTTC. The chain links TRBV9 to TRBJ2-5; TRBD2 aligns across 13 bases. Looked up from germline, CDR1 is SGDLS and CDR2 is YYNGEE. V shed 3 bases and J 1 base; nucleotides not matched to a gene: 3. The CDR3 length is 16 residues.

This clone was recorded only once. The chain joins TRBV7-8 to TRBJ1-1, with TRBD1 identical over 7 bases. The CDR3 consists of 15 residues. Germline-derived CDR1 and CDR2 are SGHVS and FQNEAQ. The V and J ends lost 6 bases and 1 base, in that order; junction bases with no gene match: 8. CDR3 DNA sequence: TGTGCCAGCAGACGTAACAGGGGCGCGAACACTGAAGCTTTCTTT. Encoded protein: CASRRNRGANTEAFF.

The gene calls are TRBV3-1 (or the pseudogene TRBV3-2) and TRBJ1-2, with D unresolved. V shed 1 base and J shed 7 bases, with 4 bases lying between them. This CDR3 is built from 11 residues. Germline V gene data show CDR1 as LGHDT and CDR2 as YNNKEL (reference sequence). In nucleotides, the CDR3 is TGTGCCAGCAGCCAAGGGGCTGGCTACACCTTC. Protein: CASSQGAGYTF.